This entry is about one T cell receptor beta chain. This clone was seen a few times. Its binding antigen is unknown. The sample holds no much larger clone one base away, and base qualities are not on file. V was cut back by 6 bases and J by 6 bases, leaving a gap of 13 bases between them. Spanning cysteine to phenylalanine, the CDR3 consists of 13 amino acids. Only the CDR3 part of the read is kept: 39 bases, read in frame from the first base. The immunoSEQ Assay, a bias-controlled multiplex PCR, was used to amplify TCRbeta CDR3 regions from genomic DNA. The paper's data handling went like this. Within the assay, amplification of reference gene primers was used to estimate how many nucleated cells each sample contained. To quantify the absolute abundance of each unique TCRbeta CDR3 rearrangement, sequence reads were collapsed and filtered. For each sample, productive Simpson clonality was calculated by taking the square root of Simpson's diversity index across productive rearrangements. Drawn from immuneACCESS, this table holds only the in-frame rearrangements with V and J called that TCRdb kept. Clones are partly lost; checked studies trace under half to an unresolved V gene and leave the rest unexplained. Clone size and the V and J calls come from that table; the DNA yielded D and trimming. This sample holds about 76,000 clones; around four fifths were observed only once. The top ten hold about 30% of the sample.

This record comes from a study of blood T cell repertoires in COVID-19 (TCRdb year 2020). General notes on the study: Collaborator samples came from the United States, Italy and Spain and covered acute and convalescent phases of COVID-19. HLA class I and class II types, where available, came from metadata supplied by the sample provider rather than from assay-based typing. The material from the prospective study consisted of cDNA or gDNA derived from T cells, B-cell-depleted T cells, or PBMCs. The sample metadata nearly always contained a de-identified subject ID, COVID-19 status, age in years and sex. Samples were obtained from the ongoing ImmuneRACE study (first 160 participants) and from about 1,300 subjects provided by 6 global collaborators. Subjects who had been exposed to COVID-19, were actively infected with it, or had recovered from it provided the deeply sampled blood TCRbeta repertoires that made up the dataset. The repertoires were made available in a free public database intended to serve as a resource for research on the immune response to SARS-CoV-2. Overall study outcomes, separate from this receptor: How much clinical and demographic metadata was included differed by source and by participant, and the metadata was provided uncurated.

The collaborating institutions used their own protocols to collect whole blood in K2EDTA tubes. Collaborator samples were shipped for TCRbeta analysis as frozen whole blood, isolated PBMCs, or DNA extracted from either sample type. Sequenced material: peripheral blood. The receptor was derived from a human donor in a cohort sampled during active COVID-19. The chain couples TRBV12-3 or TRBV12-4 to TRBJ2-3, and the D gene may be TRBD2, 6 bases matching. The DNA is as follows: TGTGCCAGCAGGCAAAGTCGGGGGGATACGCAGTATTTT. Its coded protein is CASRQSRGDTQYF.